This entry concerns a single T cell receptor beta chain. Antigen specificity is unknown. The sample comes from a study of T cell responses to AZD1222 COVID-19 vaccine. Study results and limitations: Donors in the cohort were predominantly white British and more often female, and clonal diversity was possibly underestimated.

There are 14 residues in the CDR3. Per the germline V gene, CDR1 is MDHEN and CDR2 is SYDVKM. V dropped 3 bases and J dropped 12; count of bases not matched to a gene: 14. Using immunoSEQ multiplex PCR, the repertoire was profiled, and TCRdb retains in-frame clones only, with some absent. The sample holds 100,000 to 150,000 clones, more than 70% seen once. The clonotype was recovered from an adult in good health. This specimen was peripheral blood, taken on day 0 of AZD1222 vaccination. The V and J genes are TRBV28 and TRBJ2-7; 7 nucleotides align to TRBD2. The CDR3 reads CASSLREGRRVAYF. The CDR3, as DNA: TGTGCCAGCAGTTTGAGGGAGGGCCGTCGGGTTGCGTACTTC.